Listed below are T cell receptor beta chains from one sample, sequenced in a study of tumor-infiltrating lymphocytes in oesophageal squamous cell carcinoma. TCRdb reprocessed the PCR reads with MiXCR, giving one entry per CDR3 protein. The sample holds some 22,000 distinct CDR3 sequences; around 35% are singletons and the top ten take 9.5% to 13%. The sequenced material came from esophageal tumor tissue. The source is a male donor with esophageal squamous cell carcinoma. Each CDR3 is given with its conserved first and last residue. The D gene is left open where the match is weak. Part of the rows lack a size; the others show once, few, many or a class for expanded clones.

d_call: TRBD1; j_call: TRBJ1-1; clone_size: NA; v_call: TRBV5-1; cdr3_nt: TGCGCCAGCAGCTTCACAGGGGGGACTGAAGCTTTCTTT; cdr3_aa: CASSFTGGTEAFF
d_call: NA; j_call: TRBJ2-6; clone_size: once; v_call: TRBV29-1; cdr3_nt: NA; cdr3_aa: CSVSVDERDRSLLRWLHLRF
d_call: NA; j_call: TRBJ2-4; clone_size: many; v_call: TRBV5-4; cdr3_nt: TGTGCCAGCAGCGCAAGGGCGGGATTGGTCAAAAACATTCAGTACTTC; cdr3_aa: CASSARAGLVKNIQYF
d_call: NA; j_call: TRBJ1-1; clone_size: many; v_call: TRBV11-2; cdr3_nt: TGTGCCAGCAGCTTAGGAAAGAACACTGAAGCTTTCTTT; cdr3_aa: CASSLGKNTEAFF
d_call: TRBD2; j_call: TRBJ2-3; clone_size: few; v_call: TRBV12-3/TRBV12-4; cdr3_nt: TGTGCCAGCAGTTTAGTGAGCACTAGCGGGTTGACAGATACGCAGTATTTT; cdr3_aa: CASSLVSTSGLTDTQYF
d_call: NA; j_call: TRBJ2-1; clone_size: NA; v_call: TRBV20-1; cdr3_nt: TGCAGTGCTAGACGGTACGCCCCCCCAAGGGATGAGCAGTTCTTC; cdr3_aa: CSARRYAPPRDEQFF
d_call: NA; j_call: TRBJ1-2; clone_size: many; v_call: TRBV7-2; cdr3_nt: TGTGCCAGCAGCTTAGCGCATCAGACCGGTTATGGCTACACCTTC; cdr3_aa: CASSLAHQTGYGYTF
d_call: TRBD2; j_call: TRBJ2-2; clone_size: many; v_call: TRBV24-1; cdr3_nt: TGTGCCACCAGTGATTTGGGTAGCGGGGGTAACACCGGGGAGCTGTTTTTT; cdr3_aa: CATSDLGSGGNTGELFF
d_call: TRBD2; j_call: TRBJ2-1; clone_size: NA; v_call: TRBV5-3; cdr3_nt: TGTGCCAGCAGCCTAGGACTAGCGAACAATGAGCAGTTCTTC; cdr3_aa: CASSLGLANNEQFF
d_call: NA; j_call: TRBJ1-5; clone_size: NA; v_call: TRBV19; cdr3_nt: TGTGCCAGTAGTATCACACCTTATCAGCCCCAGCATTTT; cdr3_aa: CASSITPYQPQHF
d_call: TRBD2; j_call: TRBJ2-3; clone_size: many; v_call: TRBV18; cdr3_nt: TGTGCCAGCTCACCGGGTAGCGGGAGTGGCACAGATACGCAGTATTTT; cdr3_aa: CASSPGSGSGTDTQYF
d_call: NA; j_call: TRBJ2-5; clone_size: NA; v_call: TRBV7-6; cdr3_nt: TGTGCCAGCAGTAATTCTAATACTGGCGATACGCAGTACTTC; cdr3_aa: CASSNSNTGDTQYF
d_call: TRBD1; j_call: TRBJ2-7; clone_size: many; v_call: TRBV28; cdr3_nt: TGTGCCACCCTACCCCCAGGGGGTATACTCGAGCAGTACTTC; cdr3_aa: CATLPPGGILEQYF
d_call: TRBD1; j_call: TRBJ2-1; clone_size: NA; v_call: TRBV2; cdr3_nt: TGTGCCAGCAGTGCCTGGGACAGGGGGGCGTTCTTC; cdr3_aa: CASSAWDRGAFF
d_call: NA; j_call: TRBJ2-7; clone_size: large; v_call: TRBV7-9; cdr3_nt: TGTGCCAGCAGCTTAGGTCCGGGAAGCTCCTACGAGCAGTACTTC; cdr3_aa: CASSLGPGSSYEQYF
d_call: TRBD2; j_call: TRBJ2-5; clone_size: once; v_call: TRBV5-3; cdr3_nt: TGTGCCAGCAGCTCCTCCGGGGGGGGCGAGACCCAGTACTTC; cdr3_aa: CASSSSGGGETQYF
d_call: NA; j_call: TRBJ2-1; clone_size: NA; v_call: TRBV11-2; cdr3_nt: TGTGCCAGCAGACCTCCCGGGACTGGGAATGAGCAGTTCTTC; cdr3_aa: CASRPPGTGNEQFF
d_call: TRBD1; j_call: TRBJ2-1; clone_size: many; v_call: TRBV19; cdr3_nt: TGTGCCAGTAGTAACTTGGGACAGGGTGGTGGTGAGCAGTTCTTC; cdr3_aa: CASSNLGQGGGEQFF
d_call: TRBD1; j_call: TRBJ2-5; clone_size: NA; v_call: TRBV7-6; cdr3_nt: TGTGCCAGCAGCCTTGCCGGGACAGGGGCCGGGGAGACCCAGTACTTC; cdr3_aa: CASSLAGTGAGETQYF